This T cell receptor beta chain was retrieved from a study of cytomegalovirus exposure and HLA in healthy donors. Findings and limits, study-wide: With high specificity and sensitivity, the classifier reportedly diagnosed cytomegalovirus status. In vitro data verified a few CMV-associated chains as specific for CMV antigens.

Concerning this clone itself: Its antigen is still unknown.

Data came from immunoSEQ multiplex PCR; TCRdb stores just in-frame clones and leaves some out. The sample consists of approximately 70,000 clones, over 90% of them appearing once. V shed 5 bases and J 0 bases; nucleotides not matched to a gene: 9. The CDR3 has 17 amino acids. Germline V gene lookup returns CDR1 MDHEN and CDR2 SYDVKM. Sequencing used PBMCs. This sequence was found in a woman aged 18-29 years in good health and CMV-seropositive. This chain joins TRBV28 and TRBJ1-1; 10 nucleotides align to TRBD1. Here the CDR3 reads CASSAAGTGDMNTEAFF. DNA for the CDR3: TGTGCCAGCAGTGCAGCCGGGACAGGGGACATGAACACTGAAGCTTTCTTT. Using reference TRBV28 and TRBJ1-1 for the parts outside the CDR3, the full variable domain is DVKVTQSSRYLVKRTGEKVFLECVQDMDHENMFWYRQDPGLGLRLIYFSYDVKMKEKGDIPEGYSVSREKKERFSLILESASTNQTSMYLCASSAAGTGDMNTEAFFGQGTRLTVV.